One T cell receptor (beta chain) is described in this entry. Data came from immunoSEQ multiplex PCR; TCRdb stores just in-frame clones and leaves some out. The sample has around 110,000 clones, 90% to 95% seen once. These data come from a study of T cell responses to AZD1222 COVID-19 vaccine. Germline V CDR1 and CDR2: MDHEN, SYDVKM. The CDR3 contains 16 residues. Losses at the gene ends were 5 bases for V and 4 bases for J; bases not matched to a gene: 7. The clonotype was recovered from an adult in good health. The V and J genes are TRBV28 and TRBJ1-4, with 10 bases matching TRBD1. Sequences were derived from peripheral blood, sampled on day 0 of AZD1222 vaccination. The CDR3 sequence: CASSRTGGSFNEKLFF. The CDR3 nucleotides are TGTGCCAGCAGTAGGACAGGGGGGTCTTTTAATGAAAAACTGTTTTTT.